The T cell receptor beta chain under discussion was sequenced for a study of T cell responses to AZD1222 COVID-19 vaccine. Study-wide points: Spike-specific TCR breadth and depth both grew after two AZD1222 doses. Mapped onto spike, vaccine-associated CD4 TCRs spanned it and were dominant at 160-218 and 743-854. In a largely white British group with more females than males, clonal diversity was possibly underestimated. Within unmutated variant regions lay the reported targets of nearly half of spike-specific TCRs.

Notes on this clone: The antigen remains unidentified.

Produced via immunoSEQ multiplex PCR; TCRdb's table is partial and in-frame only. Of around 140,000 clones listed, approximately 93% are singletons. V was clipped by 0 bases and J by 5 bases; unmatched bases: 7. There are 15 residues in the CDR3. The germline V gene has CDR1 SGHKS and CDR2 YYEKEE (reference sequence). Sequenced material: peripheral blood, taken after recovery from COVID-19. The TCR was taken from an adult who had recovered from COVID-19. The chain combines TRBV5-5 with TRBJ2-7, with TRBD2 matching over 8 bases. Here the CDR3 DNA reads TGTGCCAGCAGCTTGGAAGGACTAGCTGTCCACGAGCAGTACTTC. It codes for CASSLEGLAVHEQYF.